These T cell receptor beta chains were read from a single sample in a study of radiotherapy plus CTLA-4 blockade in lung cancer. Sequencing was performed with immunoSEQ multiplex PCR; in TCRdb, only in-frame clones are kept and a portion is missing. The sample holds about 80,000 clones, approximately 86% seen once. The material was peripheral blood, obtained from a patient treated with radiotherapy plus ipilimumab. The receptors derive from a human donor with non-small cell lung cancer who had a partial response to radiotherapy plus ipilimumab. Both conserved end residues are part of each CDR3. Each record gives: V gene, CDR3 length, clone size, J gene, D gene, CDR3 DNA, CDR3 protein. The D gene is left open where the match is weak. Only part of the rows carry a size: once, few, many, or a class if the clone is expanded.

V gene: TRBV9
CDR3 length: 18
clone size: NA
J gene: TRBJ2-3
D gene: TRBD2
CDR3 DNA: TGTGCCAGCAGCGTAGCTCCAGGATCGGGGGGATACACAGATACGCAGTATTTT
CDR3 protein: CASSVAPGSGGYTDTQYF

V gene: TRBV5-8
CDR3 length: 14
clone size: NA
J gene: TRBJ2-5
D gene: NA
CDR3 DNA: TGTGCCAGCAGACCGCACCAACCACTGCTAGAGCAGTACTTC
CDR3 protein: CASRPHQPLLEQYF

V gene: TRBV7-2
CDR3 length: 17
clone size: NA
J gene: TRBJ1-1
D gene: NA
CDR3 DNA: TGTGCCAGCAGCTTAGAGAGCGGGGGGCCAATGAACACTGAAGCTTTCTTT
CDR3 protein: CASSLESGGPMNTEAFF

V gene: TRBV28
CDR3 length: 16
clone size: once
J gene: TRBJ2-1
D gene: TRBD2
CDR3 DNA: TGTGCCAGCAGTTTATCTCCCCTCCTAGCGGGATTGGAACAGTTCTTC
CDR3 protein: CASSLSPLLAGLEQFF

V gene: TRBV9
CDR3 length: 16
clone size: NA
J gene: TRBJ1-2
D gene: NA
CDR3 DNA: TGTGCCAGCAGCGTAGTGCCGGGGGTTCCCTACTATGGCTACACCTTC
CDR3 protein: CASSVVPGVPYYGYTF

V gene: TRBV2
CDR3 length: 15
clone size: few
J gene: TRBJ1-5
D gene: NA
CDR3 DNA: TGTGCCAGCAGTGAGGCGGCGGTTAGCAATCAGCCCCAGCATTTT
CDR3 protein: CASSEAAVSNQPQHF

V gene: TRBV11-2
CDR3 length: 14
clone size: NA
J gene: TRBJ2-1
D gene: TRBD1
CDR3 DNA: TGTGCCAGCAGCTCCCTGACAGGGGGAAATGAGCGGTTCTTC
CDR3 protein: CASSSLTGGNERFF

V gene: TRBV6-1
CDR3 length: 14
clone size: NA
J gene: TRBJ1-5
D gene: NA
CDR3 DNA: TGTGCCAGCCTTATATCAACAGGCAATCAGCCCCAGCATTTT
CDR3 protein: CASLISTGNQPQHF

V gene: TRBV7-2
CDR3 length: 14
clone size: once
J gene: TRBJ1-2
D gene: NA
CDR3 DNA: TGTGCCAGCAACCTTTCACCGGAGGGCTATGGCTACACCTTC
CDR3 protein: CASNLSPEGYGYTF

V gene: TRBV6-5
CDR3 length: 14
clone size: NA
J gene: TRBJ1-3
D gene: TRBD1
CDR3 DNA: TGTGCCAGCAGCAGACAGGGGTTGGGAAACACCATATATTTT
CDR3 protein: CASSRQGLGNTIYF

V gene: TRBV4-3
CDR3 length: 16
clone size: NA
J gene: TRBJ2-3
D gene: NA
CDR3 DNA: TGCGCCAGCAGCCAAACCCTAGGGGGTGGGACAGATACGCAGTATTTT
CDR3 protein: CASSQTLGGGTDTQYF

V gene: TRBV5-4
CDR3 length: 13
clone size: NA
J gene: TRBJ2-3
D gene: NA
CDR3 DNA: TGTGCCAGCAGCTTGCCTCCCGACTTTACGCAGTATTTT
CDR3 protein: CASSLPPDFTQYF

V gene: TRBV9
CDR3 length: 15
clone size: NA
J gene: TRBJ2-5
D gene: NA
CDR3 DNA: TGTGCCAGCAGCGTAGAGGTAGCTCTGAAAGAGACCCAGTACTTC
CDR3 protein: CASSVEVALKETQYF

V gene: TRBV5-1
CDR3 length: 15
clone size: NA
J gene: TRBJ2-1
D gene: TRBD2
CDR3 DNA: TGCGCCAGCAGCGAGGGACTAGCGGATTACAATGAGCAGTTCTTC
CDR3 protein: CASSEGLADYNEQFF

V gene: TRBV10-3
CDR3 length: 13
clone size: NA
J gene: TRBJ1-1
D gene: NA
CDR3 DNA: TGTGCCATCACCCCGACAGGGAACACTGAAGCTTTCTTT
CDR3 protein: CAITPTGNTEAFF

V gene: TRBV6-5
CDR3 length: 15
clone size: NA
J gene: TRBJ1-3
D gene: TRBD1
CDR3 DNA: TGTGCCAGCAGTTACAGGGGGCAAGGTGGAAACACCATATATTTT
CDR3 protein: CASSYRGQGGNTIYF

V gene: TRBV11-3
CDR3 length: 14
clone size: NA
J gene: TRBJ1-1
D gene: NA
CDR3 DNA: TGTGCCAGCAGCCCAAACGCAGGGGCCACTGAAGCTTTCTTT
CDR3 protein: CASSPNAGATEAFF

V gene: TRBV28
CDR3 length: 11
clone size: once
J gene: TRBJ1-1
D gene: NA
CDR3 DNA: TGTGCCAGCAGTTTGTGGGAGGAAGCTTTCTTT
CDR3 protein: CASSLWEEAFF

V gene: TRBV15
CDR3 length: 15
clone size: NA
J gene: TRBJ2-1
D gene: NA
CDR3 DNA: TGTGCCACCAGTCTTAGGAGCGGCGCCTACAATGAGCAGTTCTTC
CDR3 protein: CATSLRSGAYNEQFF

V gene: TRBV19
CDR3 length: 17
clone size: NA
J gene: TRBJ2-1
D gene: TRBD2
CDR3 DNA: TGTGCCAGTAGTTCCCTACCGGGACTAGCGATCTACAATGAGCAGTTCTTC
CDR3 protein: CASSSLPGLAIYNEQFF

V gene: TRBV5-4
CDR3 length: 13
clone size: NA
J gene: TRBJ1-1
D gene: NA
CDR3 DNA: TGTGCCAGCAGTTGGACAGCCAACACTGAAGCTTTCTTT
CDR3 protein: CASSWTANTEAFF

V gene: TRBV2
CDR3 length: 15
clone size: few
J gene: TRBJ1-4
D gene: TRBD1
CDR3 DNA: TGTGCCAGCAGTGTCGGACAGGGGAGGGGTGAAAAACTGTTTTTT
CDR3 protein: CASSVGQGRGEKLFF

V gene: TRBV28
CDR3 length: 14
clone size: NA
J gene: TRBJ2-7
D gene: TRBD1
CDR3 DNA: TGTGCCAGCAGCCTGGGACAGCCTCCCTACGAGCAGTACTTC
CDR3 protein: CASSLGQPPYEQYF

V gene: TRBV10-2
CDR3 length: 15
clone size: NA
J gene: TRBJ1-5
D gene: NA
CDR3 DNA: TGCGCCAGCAGTGAGTCGCGGCAGACCAATCAGCCCCAGCATTTT
CDR3 protein: CASSESRQTNQPQHF

V gene: TRBV16
CDR3 length: 15
clone size: NA
J gene: TRBJ1-4
D gene: TRBD1
CDR3 DNA: TGTGCCAGCAGCCAATCTAGGGGGCTTAATGAAAAACTGTTTTTT
CDR3 protein: CASSQSRGLNEKLFF

V gene: TRBV13
CDR3 length: 15
clone size: NA
J gene: TRBJ1-2
D gene: NA
CDR3 DNA: TGTGCCAGCAGCTTCAGGGGTGGAGCTAACTATGGCTACACCTTC
CDR3 protein: CASSFRGGANYGYTF

V gene: TRBV6-5
CDR3 length: 14
clone size: NA
J gene: TRBJ1-1
D gene: NA
CDR3 DNA: TGTGCCAGCAGTTACTCTTGGTCTGAGGGTGAAGCTTTCTTT
CDR3 protein: CASSYSWSEGEAFF

V gene: TRBV4-3
CDR3 length: 16
clone size: few
J gene: TRBJ2-1
D gene: NA
CDR3 DNA: TGCGCCAGCAGCCAAGATGGAGGGAGCTCCTACAATGAGCAGTTCTTC
CDR3 protein: CASSQDGGSSYNEQFF

V gene: TRBV14
CDR3 length: 17
clone size: NA
J gene: TRBJ2-1
D gene: NA
CDR3 DNA: TGTGCCAGCAGCCAAGGACCCAGCGTGCGTAGCAACAATGAGCAGTTCTTC
CDR3 protein: CASSQGPSVRSNNEQFF

V gene: TRBV19
CDR3 length: 15
clone size: NA
J gene: TRBJ1-1
D gene: NA
CDR3 DNA: TGTGCCAGTAGTATAGGACAGAAAGTGAACACTGAAGCTTTCTTT
CDR3 protein: CASSIGQKVNTEAFF

V gene: TRBV2
CDR3 length: 16
clone size: once
J gene: TRBJ2-5
D gene: TRBD1
CDR3 DNA: TGTGCCAGCAGGGGATGGACAGGGGGGAGTCAAGAGACCCAGTACTTC
CDR3 protein: CASRGWTGGSQETQYF

V gene: TRBV27
CDR3 length: 12
clone size: NA
J gene: TRBJ1-2
D gene: TRBD1
CDR3 DNA: TGTGCCAGCAGTTCAGGGGGAAGGGGCTACACCTTC
CDR3 protein: CASSSGGRGYTF

V gene: TRBV5-4
CDR3 length: 15
clone size: NA
J gene: TRBJ2-5
D gene: TRBD1
CDR3 DNA: TGTGCCAGCAGCTTGGGGACAGGGGGCTGGGAGACCCAGTACTTC
CDR3 protein: CASSLGTGGWETQYF

V gene: TRBV18
CDR3 length: 13
clone size: NA
J gene: TRBJ1-1
D gene: NA
CDR3 DNA: TGTGCCAGCTCACCGGTACAGGGCACTGAAGCTTTCTTT
CDR3 protein: CASSPVQGTEAFF

V gene: TRBV27
CDR3 length: 13
clone size: NA
J gene: TRBJ1-1
D gene: NA
CDR3 DNA: TGTGCCAGCAGCCCACAGGGTGGGACTGAAGCTTTCTTT
CDR3 protein: CASSPQGGTEAFF

V gene: TRBV30
CDR3 length: 15
clone size: NA
J gene: TRBJ1-2
D gene: NA
CDR3 DNA: TGTGCCTGGAGCGCCGACAGGAGGCCTCTATGGGGCTACACCTTC
CDR3 protein: CAWSADRRPLWGYTF

V gene: TRBV27
CDR3 length: 14
clone size: NA
J gene: TRBJ2-5
D gene: NA
CDR3 DNA: TGTGCCAGCAGGGCCGGGGGAATGGCTACAGCCCAGTACTTC
CDR3 protein: CASRAGGMATAQYF

V gene: TRBV25-1
CDR3 length: 14
clone size: NA
J gene: TRBJ2-7
D gene: TRBD1
CDR3 DNA: TGTGCCAGCAGTGTCGCCGGGACAGTATACGAGCAGTACTTC
CDR3 protein: CASSVAGTVYEQYF

V gene: TRBV11-3
CDR3 length: 16
clone size: NA
J gene: TRBJ2-1
D gene: TRBD2
CDR3 DNA: TGTGCCAGCAGCTTATCTAGCGGGAGGGGGGTTAATGAGCAGTTCTTC
CDR3 protein: CASSLSSGRGVNEQFF

V gene: TRBV20-1
CDR3 length: 11
clone size: NA
J gene: TRBJ1-2
D gene: TRBD1
CDR3 DNA: TGCAGCGCCAGGGGGCTGGGAGGCTACACCTTC
CDR3 protein: CSARGLGGYTF

V gene: TRBV5-5
CDR3 length: 14
clone size: NA
J gene: TRBJ1-2
D gene: NA
CDR3 DNA: TGTGCCAGCAGCCCCAGAGGATCTAACTATGGCTACACCTTC
CDR3 protein: CASSPRGSNYGYTF

V gene: TRBV7-9
CDR3 length: 16
clone size: NA
J gene: TRBJ2-3
D gene: TRBD2
CDR3 DNA: TGTGCCAGCAGCCCCTGGGGACTAGAGGTGACAGATACGCAGTATTTT
CDR3 protein: CASSPWGLEVTDTQYF

V gene: TRBV5-4
CDR3 length: 15
clone size: NA
J gene: TRBJ1-3
D gene: NA
CDR3 DNA: TGTGCCAGCAGCCGCTCGGGCCAGGGTGGAAACACCATATATTTT
CDR3 protein: CASSRSGQGGNTIYF

V gene: TRBV28
CDR3 length: 16
clone size: NA
J gene: TRBJ1-2
D gene: NA
CDR3 DNA: TGTGCCAGCAGACTTACCTCGAGCGGGATTGGCTATGGCTACACCTTC
CDR3 protein: CASRLTSSGIGYGYTF

V gene: TRBV11-2
CDR3 length: 16
clone size: NA
J gene: TRBJ2-7
D gene: TRBD1
CDR3 DNA: TGTGCCAGCAGCCAAAATCCGGGACAGTGGGGCTACGAGCAGTACTTC
CDR3 protein: CASSQNPGQWGYEQYF